The sequence of this TCR beta chain was determined in a study of CD8 T cells in ankylosing spondylitis. Study-wide results and limits: A motif of eight highly homologous TCR beta variants was seen as apparently characteristic of ankylosing spondylitis blood.

The CDR3 has 15 amino acids. Germline CDR1 reads SGHTA; CDR2 reads FQGNSA. V shed 5 bases, J shed 6 bases, and the junction held 11 bases outside the gene matches. TCR beta libraries were made by quantitative 5'-RACE with molecular barcodes. TCRdb re-derived calls from the 5' RACE reads in MiXCR, one entry per CDR3 protein. The sample lists 300,000 to 350,000 distinct CDR3 sequences, about 20% occurring once. The sample holds a few counts of this clonotype. Its antigen remains unknown. The rearrangement links TRBV7-2 to TRBJ1-2, with 8 bases identical to TRBD1. Input material: blood, either unsorted or a sorted T cell fraction (not recorded which). The sequence was collected from a female donor with ankylosing spondylitis or in good health (not recorded which). The CDR3 reads CASSLSGTGGNGYTF. The CDR3 DNA is TGTGCCAGCAGCCTCTCCGGGACAGGTGGAAATGGCTACACCTTC.